This T cell receptor (beta chain) was captured in a study of OX40 agonist ivuxolimab in advanced cancers. Overall study findings and caveats: In general, CD8+ T cells held more expanded clones than CD4+ did, on average.

Repertoires were generated with immunoSEQ multiplex PCR, while TCRdb's copy carries only in-frame clones and drops some. Here the sample spans about 73,000 clones, 92% being singletons. Blood got drawn at baseline, again on cycle 4 day 1, and then on cycle 7 day 1. Comments on this clone: Its antigen is not identified.

V was shortened by 6 bases and J by 1 base, with 16 bases between the two germline ends. This CDR3 region has 15 residues. The germline CDR1 and CDR2 sequences are LGHNA and YNFKEQ. The chain combines TRBV4-2 with TRBJ2-7; tentative D call: TRBD1 (5 bases). The sequence derives from an adult with an advanced solid tumor such as melanoma, head and neck, liver or kidney cancer. This material consisted of CD4+ or CD8+ T cells sorted from blood, taken in a trial of the OX40 agonist ivuxolimab. This chain's CDR3 is CASRREQVESYEQYF. CDR3 in DNA: TGTGCCAGCAGACGAGAACAGGTGGAATCCTACGAGCAGTACTTC.